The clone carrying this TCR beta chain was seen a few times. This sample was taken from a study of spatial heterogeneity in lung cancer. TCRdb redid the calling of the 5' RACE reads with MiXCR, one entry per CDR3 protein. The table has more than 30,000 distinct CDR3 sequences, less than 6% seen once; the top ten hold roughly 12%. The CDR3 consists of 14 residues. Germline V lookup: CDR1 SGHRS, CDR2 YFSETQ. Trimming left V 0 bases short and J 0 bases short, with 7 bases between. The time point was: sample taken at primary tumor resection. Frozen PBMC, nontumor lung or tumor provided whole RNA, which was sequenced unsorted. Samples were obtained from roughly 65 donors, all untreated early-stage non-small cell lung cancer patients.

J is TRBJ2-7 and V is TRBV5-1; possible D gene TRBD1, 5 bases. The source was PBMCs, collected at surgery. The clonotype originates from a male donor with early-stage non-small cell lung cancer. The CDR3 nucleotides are TGCGCCAGCAGCTTGGAGGGGCGCTCCTACGAGCAGTACTTC. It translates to CASSLEGRSYEQYF.